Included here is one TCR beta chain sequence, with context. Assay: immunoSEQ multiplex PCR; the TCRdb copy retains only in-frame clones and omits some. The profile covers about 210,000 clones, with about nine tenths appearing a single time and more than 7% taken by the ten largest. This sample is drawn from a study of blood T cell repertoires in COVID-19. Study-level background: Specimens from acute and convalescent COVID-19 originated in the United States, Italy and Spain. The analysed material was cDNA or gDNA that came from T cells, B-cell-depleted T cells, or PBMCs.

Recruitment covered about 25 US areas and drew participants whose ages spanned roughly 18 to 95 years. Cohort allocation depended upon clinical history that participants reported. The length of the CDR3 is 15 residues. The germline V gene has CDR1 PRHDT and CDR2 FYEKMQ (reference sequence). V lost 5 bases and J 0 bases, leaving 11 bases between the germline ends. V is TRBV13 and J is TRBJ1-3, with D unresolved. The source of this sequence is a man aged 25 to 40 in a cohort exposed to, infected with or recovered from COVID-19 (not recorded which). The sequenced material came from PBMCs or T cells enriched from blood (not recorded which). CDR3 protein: CASSLLVSSGNTIYF. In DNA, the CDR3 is TGTGCCAGCAGCCTACTAGTGAGCTCTGGAAACACCATATATTTT.